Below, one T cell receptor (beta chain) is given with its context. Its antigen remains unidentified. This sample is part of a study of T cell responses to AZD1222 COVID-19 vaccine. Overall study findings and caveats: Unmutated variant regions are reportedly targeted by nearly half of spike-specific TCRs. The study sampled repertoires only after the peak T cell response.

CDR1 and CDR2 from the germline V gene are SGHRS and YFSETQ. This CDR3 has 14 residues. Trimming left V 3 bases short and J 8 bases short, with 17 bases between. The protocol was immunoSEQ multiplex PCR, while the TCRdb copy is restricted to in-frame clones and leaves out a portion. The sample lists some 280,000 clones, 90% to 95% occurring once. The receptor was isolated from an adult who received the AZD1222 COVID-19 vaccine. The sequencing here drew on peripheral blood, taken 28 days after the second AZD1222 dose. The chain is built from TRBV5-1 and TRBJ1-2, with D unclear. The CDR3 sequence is CASSSPPETRGYTF. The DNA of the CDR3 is TGCGCCAGCAGCTCCCCCCCCGAGACGAGAGGCTACACCTTC. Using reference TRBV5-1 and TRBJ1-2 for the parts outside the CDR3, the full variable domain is KAGVTQTPRYLIKTRGQQVTLSCSPISGHRSVSWYQQTPGQGLQFLFEYFSETQRNKGNFPGRFSGRQFSNSRSEMNVSTLELGDSALYLCASSSPPETRGYTFGSGTRLTVV.